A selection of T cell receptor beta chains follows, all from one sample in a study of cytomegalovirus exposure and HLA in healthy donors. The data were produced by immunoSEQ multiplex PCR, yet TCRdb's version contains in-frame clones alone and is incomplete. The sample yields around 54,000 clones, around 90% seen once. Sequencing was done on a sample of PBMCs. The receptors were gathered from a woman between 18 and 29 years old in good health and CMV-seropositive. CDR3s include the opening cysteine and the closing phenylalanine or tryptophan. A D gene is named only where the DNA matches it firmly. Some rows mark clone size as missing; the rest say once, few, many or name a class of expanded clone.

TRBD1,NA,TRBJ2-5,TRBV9,TGTGCCAGCAGCGCCGACAGGGCAGAGACCCAGTACTTC,CASSADRAETQYF
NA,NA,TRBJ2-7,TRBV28,TGTGCCAGCAGTTCCAATCAGGGGAGGGGCGAGCAGTACTTC,CASSSNQGRGEQYF
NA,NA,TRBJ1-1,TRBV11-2,TGTGCCAGCAGCCCATGGCTTATGGGTAGGCAGGTCACTGAAGCTTTCTTT,CASSPWLMGRQVTEAFF
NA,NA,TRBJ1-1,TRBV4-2,TGTGCCAGCAGCCCGAGGACGGACTTGAACACTGAAGCTTTCTTT,CASSPRTDLNTEAFF
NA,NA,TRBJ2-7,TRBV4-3,TGCGCCAGCAGCCTCAACCTGAGAGTCTACGAGCAGTACTTC,CASSLNLRVYEQYF
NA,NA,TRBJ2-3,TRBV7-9,TGTGCCAGCAGCTTAGATGGGCGGGGCGGATCAGATACGCAGTATTTT,CASSLDGRGGSDTQYF
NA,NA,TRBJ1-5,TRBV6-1,TGTGCCAGCAGTGGCCCGACAGTTTATAGCAATCAGCCCCAGCATTTT,CASSGPTVYSNQPQHF
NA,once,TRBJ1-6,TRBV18,TGTGCCAGCTCACAACCAGGGGATTCACCCCTCCACTTT,CASSQPGDSPLHF
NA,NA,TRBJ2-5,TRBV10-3,TGTGCCATCAGTGAGTCTAGAGAGACCCAGTACTTC,CAISESRETQYF
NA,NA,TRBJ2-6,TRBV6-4,TGTGCCGCGAGTCAGGGCCCTGGGGCCAACGTCCTGACTTTC,CAASQGPGANVLTF
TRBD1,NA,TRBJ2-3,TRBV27,TGTGCCAGCAGTTACCCCAGGGGGCATGGGTTCACAGATACGCAGTATTTT,CASSYPRGHGFTDTQYF
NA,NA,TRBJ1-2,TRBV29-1,TGCAGCGTTGATTTGGGGGCAGTCTATGGCTACACCTTC,CSVDLGAVYGYTF
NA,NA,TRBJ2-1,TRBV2,TGTGCCAGCAGACAGGGCTATGAGCAGTTCTTC,CASRQGYEQFF
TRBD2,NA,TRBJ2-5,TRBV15,TGTGCCACCAGCAGAGAAGGGACTAGCAGCGGGGGGACCCAGTACTTC,CATSREGTSSGGTQYF
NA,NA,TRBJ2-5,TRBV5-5,TGTGCCAGCAGCTTGATGCGGGGTGGGGAGACCCAGTACTTC,CASSLMRGGETQYF
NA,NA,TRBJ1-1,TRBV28,TGTGCCAGCAGTTTATGGGACATGAACACTGAAGCTTTCTTT,CASSLWDMNTEAFF
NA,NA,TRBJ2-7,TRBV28,TGTGCCAGCATAAGGGGCAGGGGCTACGAGCAGTACTTC,CASIRGRGYEQYF
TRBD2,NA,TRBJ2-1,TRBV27,TGTGCCAGCAGTCCCTTAGCGGGGAACTACAATGAGCAGTTCTTC,CASSPLAGNYNEQFF
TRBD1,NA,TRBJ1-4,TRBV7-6,TGTGCCAGCCGGGACAGCAATAATGAAAAACTGTTTTTT,CASRDSNNEKLFF
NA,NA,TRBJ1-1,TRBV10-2,TGCGCCAGCAGTGAACCCTACACTATTAAAGCTTTCTTT,CASSEPYTIKAFF
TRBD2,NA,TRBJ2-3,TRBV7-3,TGTGCCAGCAGCTTACATGCCGGGACTAGCGGCCCCACAGATACGCAGTATTTT,CASSLHAGTSGPTDTQYF
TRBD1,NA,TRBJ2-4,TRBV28,TGTGCCAGCAGTTCCGACAGGGAAACTCGAAACATTCAGTACTTC,CASSSDRETRNIQYF
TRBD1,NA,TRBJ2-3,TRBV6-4,TGTGCCAGCAGCCGGACAGGGGCGACAGATACGCAGTATTTT,CASSRTGATDTQYF
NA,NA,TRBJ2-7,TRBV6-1,TGTGCCAGCAGGGGGAGGCTAGCGATAACCTACGAGCAGTACTTC,CASRGRLAITYEQYF
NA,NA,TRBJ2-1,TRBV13,TGTGCCAGCAGCTTAGGGACAATCACAGCCTACAATGAGCAGTTCTTC,CASSLGTITAYNEQFF
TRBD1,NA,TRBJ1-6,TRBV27,TGTGCCAGCAGTTTAGATTTCCAGACAGGGGTTAATTCACCCCTCCACTTT,CASSLDFQTGVNSPLHF
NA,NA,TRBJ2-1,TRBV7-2,TGTGCCAGCAGACACATAAGTGGGGGCAACAATGAGCAGTTCTTC,CASRHISGGNNEQFF
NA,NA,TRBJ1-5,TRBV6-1,TGTGCCAGCAGGGTAGACAGGAGGAGCAATCAGCCCCAGCATTTT,CASRVDRRSNQPQHF
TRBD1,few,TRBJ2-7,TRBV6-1,TGTGCCAGCAGTGACTACAGGGGGCGGCAGTACTTC,CASSDYRGRQYF
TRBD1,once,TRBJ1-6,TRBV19,TGTGCCAGTAGTATGGGGACAGGACTCAATTCACCCCTCCACTTT,CASSMGTGLNSPLHF
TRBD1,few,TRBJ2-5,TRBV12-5,TGTGCTAGTGGTATAGACAGGGGAGAGACCCAGTACTTC,CASGIDRGETQYF
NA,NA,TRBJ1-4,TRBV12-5,TGTGCTAGTGGTTCGGACGGGGGGAAACTGTTTTTT,CASGSDGGKLFF
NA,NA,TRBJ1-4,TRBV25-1,TGTGCCAGCAGTGAATTAGGGGTGGCTAATGAAAAACTGTTTTTT,CASSELGVANEKLFF
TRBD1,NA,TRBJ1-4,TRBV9,TGTGCCAGTGGACAGGGGCAGGGTAATGAAAAACTGTTTTTT,CASGQGQGNEKLFF
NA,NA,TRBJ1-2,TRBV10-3,TGTGCCATCAGTGCCGCTGCAGGTCCTAACTATGGCTACACCTTC,CAISAAAGPNYGYTF
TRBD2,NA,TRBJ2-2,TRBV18,TGTGCCAGCTCACCAATACAAGCGGGACTAGCGAACACCGGGGAGCTGTTTTTT,CASSPIQAGLANTGELFF
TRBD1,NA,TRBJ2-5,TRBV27,TGTGCCAGCAGTTTAGTTTCGGGCAGGGGGCTTCAGACCCAGTACTTC,CASSLVSGRGLQTQYF
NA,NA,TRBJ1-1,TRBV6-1,TGTGCCAGCAGTGAAAGGAGACCGTCGAACACTGAAGCTTTCTTT,CASSERRPSNTEAFF
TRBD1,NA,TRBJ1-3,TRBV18,TGTGCCAGCACCGGACAGGGGACGACTGGAAACACCATATATTTT,CASTGQGTTGNTIYF
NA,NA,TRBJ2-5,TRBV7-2,TGTGCCAGCAGCTTAACCCCCGCAGGACAAGAGACCCAGTACTTC,CASSLTPAGQETQYF